This T cell receptor beta chain was captured by sequencing in a study of blood T cell repertoires in COVID-19. Study context: Acute and convalescent COVID-19 specimens originated in the United States, Italy and Spain. Sources were T cells, B-cell-depleted T cells, or PBMCs; the material itself was cDNA or gDNA.

The CDR3 sequence is 19 residues long. The V gene end was trimmed by 4 bases and the J gene end by 0 bases; junction bases not matched to a gene: 6. The germline CDR1 and CDR2 sequences are LGHDT and YNNKEL (reference sequence). Profiling relied on immunoSEQ multiplex PCR, and the TCRdb table lists in-frame clones only, not all of them. The top ten hold over 9% of the sample, which has about 92,000 clones, approximately 80% seen once. Sequenced input: peripheral blood. The TCR comes from a woman aged 70 to 79 with acute or convalescent COVID-19. J is TRBJ2-1 and V is TRBV3-1 (or the pseudogene TRBV3-2), with 16 bases identical to TRBD2. This chain's CDR3 is CASSPGLAGGPGSYNEQFF. Written as DNA, the CDR3 is TGTGCCAGCAGCCCGGGACTAGCGGGGGGGCCTGGCTCCTACAATGAGCAGTTCTTC.